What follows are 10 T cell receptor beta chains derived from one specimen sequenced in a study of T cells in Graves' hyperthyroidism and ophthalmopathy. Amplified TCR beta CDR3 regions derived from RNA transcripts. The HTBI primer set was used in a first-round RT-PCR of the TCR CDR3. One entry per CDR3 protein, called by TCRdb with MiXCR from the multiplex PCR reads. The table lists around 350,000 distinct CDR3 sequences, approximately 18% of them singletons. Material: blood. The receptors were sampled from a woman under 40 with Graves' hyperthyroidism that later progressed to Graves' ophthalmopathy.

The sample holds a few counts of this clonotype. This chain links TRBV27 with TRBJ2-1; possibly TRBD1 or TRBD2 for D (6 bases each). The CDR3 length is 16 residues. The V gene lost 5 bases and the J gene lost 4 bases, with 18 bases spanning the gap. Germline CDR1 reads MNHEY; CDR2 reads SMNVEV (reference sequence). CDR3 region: CASSTPRGPLYNEQFF. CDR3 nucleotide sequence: TGTGCCAGCAGTACCCCCCGGGGGCCGCTGTACAATGAGCAGTTCTTC.

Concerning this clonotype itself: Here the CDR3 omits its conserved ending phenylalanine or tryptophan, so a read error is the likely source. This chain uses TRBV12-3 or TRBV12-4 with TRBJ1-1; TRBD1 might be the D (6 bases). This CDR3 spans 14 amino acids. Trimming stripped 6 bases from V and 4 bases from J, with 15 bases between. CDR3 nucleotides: TGTGCCAGCAGAGCAGGGGACGGTAGCACTGAAGCTTTCCTT. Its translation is CASRAGDGSTEAFL.

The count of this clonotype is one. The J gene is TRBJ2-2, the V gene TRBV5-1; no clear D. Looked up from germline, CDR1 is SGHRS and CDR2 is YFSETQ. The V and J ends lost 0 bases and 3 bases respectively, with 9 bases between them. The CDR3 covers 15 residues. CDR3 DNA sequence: TGCGCCAGCAGCTTGGCCTATGGGGACACCGGGGAGCTGTTTTTT. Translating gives CASSLAYGDTGELFF.

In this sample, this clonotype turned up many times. The CDR3 DNA is TGTGCCAGCAGGGCTAGATACAATGAGCAGTTCTTC. Amino acids: CASRARYNEQFF. The chain employs TRBV2 and TRBJ2-1; D is unclear. This CDR3 spans 12 amino acids. Germline V gene sequence: CDR1 SNHLY, CDR2 FYNNEI. With 6 bases removed from V and 4 bases from J, the gap between germline ends came to 7 bases.

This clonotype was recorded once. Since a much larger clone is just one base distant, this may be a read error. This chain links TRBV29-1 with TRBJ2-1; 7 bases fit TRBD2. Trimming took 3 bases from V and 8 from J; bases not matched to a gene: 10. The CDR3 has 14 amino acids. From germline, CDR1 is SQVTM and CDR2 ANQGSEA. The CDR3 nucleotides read TGCAGCGTTGAGGGGGGAGGGCCTAGCGATGAGCAGTTCTTC. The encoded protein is CSVEGGGPSDEQFF.

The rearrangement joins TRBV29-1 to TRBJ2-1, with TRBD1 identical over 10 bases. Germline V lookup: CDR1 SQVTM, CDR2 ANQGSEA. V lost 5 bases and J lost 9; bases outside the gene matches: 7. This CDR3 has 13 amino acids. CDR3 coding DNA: TGCAGCGTTAGGACAGGGGGGCTAGTTGAGCAGTTCTTC. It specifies CSVRTGGLVEQFF.

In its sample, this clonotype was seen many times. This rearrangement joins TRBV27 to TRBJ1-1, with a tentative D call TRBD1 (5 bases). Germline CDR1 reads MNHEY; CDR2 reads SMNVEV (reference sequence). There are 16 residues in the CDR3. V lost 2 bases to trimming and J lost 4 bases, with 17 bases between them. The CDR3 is CASSLMGQGIVTEAFF. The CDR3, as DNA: TGTGCCAGCAGTTTAATGGGTCAGGGAATAGTCACTGAAGCTTTCTTT.

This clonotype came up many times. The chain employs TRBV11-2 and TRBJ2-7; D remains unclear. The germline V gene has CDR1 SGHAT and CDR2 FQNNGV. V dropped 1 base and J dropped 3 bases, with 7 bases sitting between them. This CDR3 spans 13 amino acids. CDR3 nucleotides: TGTGCCAGCAGCTTAGGTTCCCGCTACGAGCAGTACTTC. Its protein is CASSLGSRYEQYF.

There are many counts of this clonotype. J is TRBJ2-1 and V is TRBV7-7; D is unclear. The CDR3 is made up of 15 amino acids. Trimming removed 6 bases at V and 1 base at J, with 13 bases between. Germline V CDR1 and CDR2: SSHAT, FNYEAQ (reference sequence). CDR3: CASSFGPGSYNEQFF. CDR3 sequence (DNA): TGTGCCAGCAGTTTTGGGCCCGGGTCCTACAATGAGCAGTTCTTC.

The CDR3 DNA reads as TGCGCCAGCAGCCAAGACCCTGGGGGACCCCACTATGGCTACACCTTC. Encoded protein: CASSQDPGGPHYGYTF. The chain employs TRBV4-1 and TRBJ1-2; a weak D match, TRBD1 (5 bases). The germline V gene has CDR1 MGHRA and CDR2 YSYEKL. V shed 0 bases and J shed 3 bases, with 14 bases lying between them. The CDR3 consists of 16 residues.